Described below is a single T cell receptor (beta chain) sequence and its context. Its antigen is as yet unknown. In germline, CDR1 is SGHRS, CDR2 YFSETQ. V was trimmed by 1 base and J by 9 bases, leaving 17 bases between them. The CDR3 has 15 residues. This entry comes from a study of T cell responses to AZD1222 COVID-19 vaccine. Repertoires were generated with immunoSEQ multiplex PCR, while TCRdb's copy carries only in-frame clones and drops some. This table holds some 96,000 clones, 87% found once. Points from the study as a whole: Spike-wide coverage was observed for vaccine-associated CD4 TCRs, with dominant responses at 160-218 and 743-854. Nearly half of unique spike-specific TCRs reportedly avoided B.1.351 and B.1.1.7 mutated regions. Most donors were white British and more were female, and clonal diversity was possibly underestimated.

This chain uses TRBV5-1 with TRBJ1-3; TRBD1 might be the D (5 bases). The receptor's source is an adult in good health. The specimen was peripheral blood, collected on day 0 of MenACWY control vaccination. CDR3 nucleotides: TGCGCCAGCAGCTTGTCGGGGCAGCGCGGGAGCACCATATATTTT. It encodes CASSLSGQRGSTIYF.